This entry lists 12 T cell receptor beta chains sequenced from one sample in a study of blood T cell repertoires in COVID-19. Clones were sequenced by immunoSEQ multiplex PCR, and TCRdb holds only the in-frame ones, with some missing. The repertoire holds about 13,000 clones, with roughly 90% as singletons. The sample was peripheral blood. The receptors were gathered from a human donor in a cohort sampled during active COVID-19.

The chain is built from TRBV18 and TRBJ1-1; 9 bases fit TRBD1. Germline trimming cut 2 bases from V and 6 bases from J; bases unmatched to any gene: 10. The CDR3 consists of 16 residues. Germline V lookup: CDR1 KGHSH, CDR2 LQKENI. The CDR3 DNA reads TGTGCCAGCTCACCATTCGGACAGGGGTCGTATTCTGAAGCTTTCTTT. Translation gives CASSPFGQGSYSEAFF.

V and J are TRBV27 and TRBJ2-5, with 7 bases aligning to TRBD1. CDR1 is MNHEY and CDR2 is SMNVEV in the germline V gene (reference sequence). V was clipped by 3 bases and J by 2 bases; unmatched bases: 15. The CDR3 runs 18 residues. Here the CDR3 DNA reads TGTGCCAGCAGTTTTCGGACTGGAGGCAGGGGGTCGCAAGAGACCCAGTACTTC. Translated: CASSFRTGGRGSQETQYF.

The V call is TRBV7-8, the J call TRBJ1-3; D is possibly TRBD1 (5 bases). The CDR3 runs 13 residues. Germline V gene lookup returns CDR1 SGHVS and CDR2 FQNEAQ. Trimming pared 3 bases from V and 8 bases from J, leaving 11 bases between. The DNA of the CDR3 is TGTGCCAGCAGCTTTACAGGTCCGGACACCATATATTTT. Translating gives CASSFTGPDTIYF.

This clone has just one count. V and J are TRBV29-1 and TRBJ1-1; D is uncertain. Germline V lookup: CDR1 SQVTM, CDR2 ANQGSEA. V lost 0 bases and J 11 bases, leaving 16 bases between the germline ends. This CDR3 contains 13 residues. The CDR3 sequence: CSVEDLAGGEAFF. In DNA form, the CDR3 reads TGCAGCGTTGAAGATTTGGCGGGCGGCGAGGCTTTCTTT.

This chain joins TRBV29-1 and TRBJ2-3; D ambiguous. Germline CDR1 SQVTM, CDR2 ANQGSEA. CDR3 size: 13 residues. The ends were cut back, 2 bases at V and 4 bases at J, with 10 bases in the middle. CDR3 nucleotide sequence: TGCAGCGTTGAATCACTATTCGCAGATACGCAGTATTTT. This encodes CSVESLFADTQYF.

This chain connects TRBV4-2 to TRBJ2-2, with 9 bases lining up with TRBD2. V gave up 1 base and J gave up 0 bases; unmatched junction bases: 9. In germline, CDR1 is LGHNA, CDR2 YNFKEQ. The CDR3 has 19 residues. CDR3 nucleotides: TGTGCCAGCAGCCAAGGTTTCCGTCTAGCGGGGACGAACACCGGGGAGCTGTTTTTT. It specifies CASSQGFRLAGTNTGELFF.

The chain uses TRBV7-2 and TRBJ2-1; D might be TRBD2 (5 bases). The CDR3 length is 15 residues. V was trimmed by 5 bases and J by 5 bases, leaving 16 bases between them. Germline values: CDR1 SGHTA, CDR2 FQGNSA. The DNA for the CDR3 is TGTGCCAGCAGCCGTAGGCGCGAGGGAAACAATGAGCAGTTCTTC. Amino acid sequence: CASSRRREGNNEQFF.

The J gene is TRBJ2-7, the V gene TRBV6-2 or TRBV6-3, with 7 bases aligning to TRBD2. The CDR3 is 16 residues long. The J segment lost 2 bases and the V segment lost 4 bases, leaving 11 bases of the junction unmatched. Per germline, CDR1 MNHEY and CDR2 SVGEGT. CDR3: CASSSLGSGTAYEQYF. The CDR3 bases are TGTGCCAGCAGTTCCTTAGGGAGCGGGACCGCCTACGAGCAGTACTTC.

V gene TRBV6-5 combines with J gene TRBJ1-6; D perhaps matches TRBD1 (5 bases). The V end lost 6 bases, the J end lost 8 bases, and 17 bases lay between the germline ends. The germline gives CDR1 MNHEY, CDR2 SVGAGI. The CDR3 contains 15 residues. The CDR3 here is CASRSGKGLDSPLHF. The CDR3 DNA sequence: TGTGCCAGCAGGAGTGGAAAGGGGCTGGATTCACCCCTCCACTTT.

This clone has only a few counts. The CDR3 sequence: CASSLSSGRALETQYF. In DNA, the CDR3 is TGTGCCAGCAGCTTGTCTAGCGGGAGGGCCCTCGAGACCCAGTACTTC. The chain employs TRBV11-2 and TRBJ2-5, with 12 bases fitting TRBD2. The CDR3 sequence is 16 residues long. With 3 bases clipped from V and 5 bases from J, the junction kept 7 bases outside the gene matches. Germline V gives CDR1 SGHAT, CDR2 FQNNGV. The full variable domain, completed using reference TRBV11-2 and TRBJ2-5, is EAGVAQSPRYKIIEKRQSVAFWCNPISGHATLYWYQQILGQGPKLLIQFQNNGVVDDSQLPKDRFSAERLKGVDSTLKIQPAKLEDSAVYLCASSLSSGRALETQYFGPGTRLLVL.

The CDR3 DNA is TGTGCCAGCAGCCCCACTCGTCCAGGGGATGACGGGGAGCTGTTTTTT. Its protein product is CASSPTRPGDDGELFF. The chain is built from TRBV5-4 and TRBJ2-2, with D maybe TRBD1 (6 bases). This CDR3 is 16 amino acids long. The germline V and J ends were trimmed by 4 bases and 7 bases, with 20 bases remaining between them. From germline, CDR1 is SGHNT and CDR2 YYREEE (reference sequence).

The V call is TRBV28, the J call TRBJ1-5, with D tentatively TRBD1 (5 bases). The CDR3 contains 14 residues. Germline loops: CDR1 MDHEN, CDR2 SYDVKM. With 8 bases removed from V and 2 bases from J, the gap between germline ends came to 13 bases. CDR3 bases: TGTGCCAGCTGTGATACGACAGGCAATCAGCCCCAGCATTTT. Protein sequence: CASCDTTGNQPQHF.